A selection of T cell receptor beta chains follows, all from one sample in a study of blood T cell repertoires in COVID-19. The data were produced by immunoSEQ multiplex PCR, yet TCRdb's version contains in-frame clones alone and is incomplete. The profile shows 250,000 to 300,000 clones, about nine tenths of them singletons. Sequencing used peripheral blood. The receptors here all came from a woman in her twenties or thirties with COVID-19, enrolled during active disease. The CDR3 runs from the conserved cysteine through the conserved F or W. Fields, in order: J gene, D gene, V gene, clone size, CDR3 protein, CDR3 DNA. D genes are given only for firm matches. Size is omitted from some rows. Given values are once, few, many or a class for expanded clones.

>TRBJ2-7|.|TRBV5-1|.
CASSLTGGYEQYF
TGCGCCAGCAGTCTAACCGGGGGCTACGAGCAGTACTTC
>TRBJ1-2|.|TRBV20-1|.
CRTGSYGYTF
TGCAGAACAGGGTCCTATGGCTACACCTTC
>TRBJ1-4|.|TRBV1|.
CTSSILTGGQIRATNEKLFF
TGCACCAGCAGCATCCTAACGGGTGGACAGATTCGGGCAACTAATGAAAAACTGTTTTTT
>TRBJ2-7|TRBD2|TRBV7-6|few
CASSPFPTGRGSYEQYF
TGTGCCAGCAGCCCATTCCCGACCGGGAGGGGCTCCTACGAGCAGTACTTC
>TRBJ1-5|.|TRBV15|.
CATSRPQDYQPQHF
TGTGCCACCAGCAGACCACAAGATTATCAGCCCCAGCATTTT
>TRBJ1-2|.|TRBV7-9|.
CASSPDPGVGYTF
TGTGCCAGCAGCCCCGATCCAGGGGTTGGCTACACCTTC
>TRBJ2-7|TRBD2|TRBV4-1|.
CASSHQRGSGEQYF
TGCGCCAGCAGCCATCAGCGGGGGTCGGGCGAGCAGTACTTC
>TRBJ2-7|TRBD1|TRBV4-2|.
CASSQSPPDRVYF
TGTGCCAGCAGCCAATCCCCCCCGGACAGGGTTTACTTC
>TRBJ2-7|.|TRBV5-4|.
CASSLGQGLGEQYF
TGTGCCAGCAGCTTGGGGCAGGGCCTCGGCGAGCAGTACTTC
>TRBJ1-2|.|TRBV6-5|.
CASSRRERIGYTF
TGTGCCAGCAGTCGACGGGAAAGGATCGGCTACACCTTC
>TRBJ1-3|.|TRBV7-9|.
CASSFGGSGNTIYF
TGTGCCAGCAGCTTTGGAGGCTCTGGAAACACCATATATTTT
>TRBJ1-2|TRBD1|TRBV5-4|once
CASSFGQGPRGYTF
TGTGCCAGCAGCTTCGGACAGGGGCCTAGGGGCTACACCTTC
>TRBJ1-5|TRBD1|TRBV28|.
CASSLYGQGHNQPQHF
TGTGCCAGCAGTTTATACGGACAGGGCCATAATCAGCCCCAGCATTTT
>TRBJ2-1|TRBD2|TRBV27|.
CASSQLLAFYNEQFF
TGTGCCAGCAGTCAACTACTAGCGTTTTACAATGAGCAGTTCTTC
>TRBJ1-2|TRBD1|TRBV4-1|.
CASSSPARTGKNGYTF
TGCGCCAGCAGCTCACCCGCCCGGACAGGGAAAAATGGCTACACCTTC
>TRBJ1-2|TRBD1|TRBV2|.
CASGTGRRYGYTF
TGTGCCAGCGGGACAGGGCGAAGATATGGCTACACCTTC
>TRBJ1-1|.|TRBV6-5|once
CASSRGRAEAFF
TGTGCCAGCAGCAGGGGTAGGGCTGAAGCTTTCTTT
>TRBJ1-1|.|TRBV25-1|.
CASSESGRGGTEAFF
TGTGCCAGCAGTGAGTCGGGTAGGGGTGGGACTGAAGCTTTCTTT
>TRBJ2-7|TRBD2|TRBV29-1|once
CSVVGTSGYEQYF
TGCAGCGTTGTGGGGACTAGTGGCTACGAGCAGTACTTC
>TRBJ2-5|TRBD1|TRBV2|.
CASSFRDRETQYF
TGTGCCAGCAGTTTCCGGGACAGAGAGACCCAGTACTTC
>TRBJ1-2|.|TRBV20-1|.
CSARAYYGYTF
TGCAGTGCTAGGGCATACTATGGCTACACCTTC
>TRBJ1-6|.|TRBV18|few
CASSPPGRTPLHF
TGTGCCAGCTCACCCCCAGGGCGGACACCCCTCCACTTT
>TRBJ1-1|TRBD1|TRBV23-1|.
CASRLPGQGNTEAFF
TGCGCCAGCAGACTACCGGGACAGGGGAACACTGAAGCTTTCTTT
>TRBJ2-7|TRBD1|TRBV25-1|.
CASSGRTGLAEQYF
TGTGCCAGCAGTGGCCGGACAGGACTTGCCGAGCAGTACTTC
>TRBJ2-2|.|TRBV19|.
CASSVGTTRTNTGELFF
TGTGCCAGTAGTGTTGGGACAACAAGAACGAACACCGGGGAGCTGTTTTTT
>TRBJ2-3|.|TRBV25-1|.
CASSALGTDTQYF
TGTGCCAGCAGTGCACTAGGGACAGATACGCAGTATTTT
>TRBJ2-5|TRBD2|TRBV5-5|.
CASSPSGGPRETQYF
TGTGCCAGCAGCCCAAGCGGGGGGCCGAGAGAGACCCAGTACTTC
>TRBJ1-1|TRBD1|TRBV5-1|.
CASSFIPGQGFRTEAFF
TGCGCCAGCAGCTTTATTCCGGGACAGGGTTTTAGAACTGAAGCTTTCTTT
>TRBJ2-7|.|TRBV11-2|.
CASSLVSGYEQYF
TGTGCCAGCAGCTTAGTTTCCGGGTACGAGCAGTACTTC
>TRBJ1-2|.|TRBV29-1|.
CSVGVQENYGYTF
TGCAGCGTTGGGGTACAGGAAAACTATGGCTACACCTTC
>TRBJ2-7|.|TRBV5-4|.
CASSLATRYEQYF
TGTGCCAGCAGCTTGGCCACACGATACGAGCAGTACTTC
>TRBJ2-3|.|TRBV10-3|.
CAISESAPEDTQYF
TGTGCCATCAGTGAGTCGGCTCCCGAAGATACGCAGTATTTT
>TRBJ2-2|TRBD2|TRBV27|.
CASSLKSSGGNTGELFF
TGTGCCAGCAGTTTAAAATCTAGCGGGGGGAACACCGGGGAGCTGTTTTTT
>TRBJ1-1|.|TRBV20-1|few
CSPRNTEEAFF
TGCAGCCCGAGAAATACAGAAGAAGCTTTCTTT
>TRBJ2-1|TRBD1|TRBV19|.
CASSIGWDRGRIDEQFF
TGTGCCAGTAGTATAGGATGGGACAGGGGGCGCATCGATGAGCAGTTCTTC
>TRBJ2-7|TRBD2|TRBV6-1|.
CASSEDELAGLLIPPEQYF
TGTGCCAGCAGTGAAGACGAACTAGCGGGACTCCTAATCCCTCCCGAGCAGTACTTC
>TRBJ1-1|.|TRBV7-2|.
CASSSLYRYTEAFF
TGTGCCAGCAGCTCCCTTTACAGGTACACTGAAGCTTTCTTT
>TRBJ2-7|.|TRBV6-5|.
CASSYHPGSDEQYF
TGTGCCAGCAGTTACCATCCTGGCTCAGACGAGCAGTACTTC
>TRBJ1-2|TRBD1|TRBV5-6|.
CASRYPGTGGSGYTF
TGTGCCAGCAGATACCCCGGGACAGGGGGCTCTGGCTACACCTTC
>TRBJ2-3|.|TRBV18|.
CASSSRGPSTDTQYF
TGTGCCAGCTCAAGTCGAGGCCCTAGCACAGATACGCAGTATTTT
>TRBJ1-1|.|TRBV28|.
CASMGQGEAFF
TGTGCCAGCATGGGGCAGGGTGAAGCTTTCTTT
>TRBJ1-2|TRBD1|TRBV29-1|once
CSVLANRQGGYGYTF
TGCAGCGTCCTAGCCAATCGACAGGGTGGCTATGGCTACACCTTC
>TRBJ1-3|.|TRBV11-2|.
CASSLSSGNTIYF
TGTGCCAGCAGCTTGAGTTCTGGAAACACCATATATTTT
>TRBJ2-3|TRBD2|TRBV5-4|.
CASSQGLAAWNTQYF
TGTGCCAGCAGCCAGGGACTAGCGGCCTGGAATACGCAGTATTTT
>TRBJ1-2|TRBD1|TRBV7-6|.
CASSPTGGGYGYTF
TGTGCCAGCAGCCCGACAGGGGGCGGCTATGGCTACACCTTC
>TRBJ1-2|.|TRBV19|.
CASNTNGRGHYGYTF
TGTGCCAGTAATACCAACGGGAGAGGGCACTATGGCTACACCTTC